The clone carrying this T cell receptor (beta chain) has a handful of counts. This specimen comes from a study of T cells in Graves' hyperthyroidism and ophthalmopathy. RNA transcripts yielded amplified TCR beta CDR3 regions. TCR CDR3 regions were first amplified by RT-PCR with HTBI primers. TCRdb re-called the multiplex PCR reads with MiXCR, one entry per CDR3 protein. This sample has some 690,000 distinct CDR3 sequences; roughly a sixth occur once, and the top ten carry 15% to 17%. The J segment lost 7 bases and the V segment lost 3 bases, leaving 15 bases of the junction unmatched. This CDR3 has 16 amino acids. The V gene's germline CDR1 is DFQATT and CDR2 SNEGSKA (reference sequence).

Sequences were obtained from blood. The receptor was derived from a man aged 50 or older with Graves' hyperthyroidism. The chain recombines TRBV20-1 with TRBJ2-7, with 10 bases fitting TRBD1. The CDR3 sequence is CSASRSGGQGFREQYF. In nucleotides, the CDR3 is TGCAGTGCTAGTCGCTCTGGGGGACAGGGGTTTAGGGAGCAGTACTTC.